This TCR beta chain was identified during a study of vaccination effects on CD4 cells after COVID-19. Regarding the study as a whole: In the late period after vaccination, infection- and vaccine-induced clones contracted markedly.

Before any sequencing was done, the ViraFEST assay used viral peptide pools to expand antigen-specific CD4+ T cells. After roughly eleven days in culture, the CD4+ T cells were isolated. Neither prior SARS-CoV-2 infection nor positive nucleocapsid antibodies were present in the vaccine recipients. Concerning this clone: What it binds is not known.

This CDR3 has 15 amino acids. Germline values: CDR1 GTSNPN, CDR2 SVGIG (reference sequence). V was shortened by 3 bases and J by 0 bases, with 9 bases between the two germline ends. The assay was immunoSEQ multiplex PCR, and TCRdb's table has in-frame clones only and misses some. Of about 34,000 clones in the sample, around 73% were seen once. This clonotype originated in a human donor who received a COVID-19 vaccine. This sequence joins TRBV30 and TRBJ1-6; TRBD1 might be the D (5 bases). The sample consisted of CD4+ T cells from PBMCs cultured with HCoV-OC43 spike peptides, taken before COVID-19 vaccination. Subset in this sample: HCoV-OC43 spike overlapping peptide pool stimulation. The CDR3 is CAWSKGSSYNSPLHF. As DNA, the CDR3 is TGTGCCTGGAGCAAGGGGAGCTCCTATAATTCACCCCTCCACTTT.